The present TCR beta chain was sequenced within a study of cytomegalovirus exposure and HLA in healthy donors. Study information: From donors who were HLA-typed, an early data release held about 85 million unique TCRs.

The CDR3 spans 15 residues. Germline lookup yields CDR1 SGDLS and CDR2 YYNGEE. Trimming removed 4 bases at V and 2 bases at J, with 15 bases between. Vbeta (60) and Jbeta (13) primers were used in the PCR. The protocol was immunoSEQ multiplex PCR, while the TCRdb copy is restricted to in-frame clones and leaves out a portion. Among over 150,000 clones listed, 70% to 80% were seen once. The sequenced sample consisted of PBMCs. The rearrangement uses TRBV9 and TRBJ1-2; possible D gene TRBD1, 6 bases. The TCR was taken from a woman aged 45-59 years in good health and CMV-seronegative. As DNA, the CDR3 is TGTGCCAGCAGCCCTAACAGGGTTTGGAACTATGGCTACACCTTC. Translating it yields CASSPNRVWNYGYTF.